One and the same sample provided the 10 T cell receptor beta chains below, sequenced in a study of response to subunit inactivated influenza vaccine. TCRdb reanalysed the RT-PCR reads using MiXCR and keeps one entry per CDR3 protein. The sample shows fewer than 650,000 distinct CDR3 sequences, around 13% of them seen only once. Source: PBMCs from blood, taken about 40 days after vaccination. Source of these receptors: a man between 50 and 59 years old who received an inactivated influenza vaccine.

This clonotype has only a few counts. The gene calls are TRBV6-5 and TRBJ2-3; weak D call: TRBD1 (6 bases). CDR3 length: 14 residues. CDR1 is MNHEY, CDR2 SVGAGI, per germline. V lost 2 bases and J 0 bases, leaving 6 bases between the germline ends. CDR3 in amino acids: CASSYGQSTDTQYF. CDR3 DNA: TGTGCCAGCAGTTACGGACAGAGCACAGATACGCAGTATTTT.

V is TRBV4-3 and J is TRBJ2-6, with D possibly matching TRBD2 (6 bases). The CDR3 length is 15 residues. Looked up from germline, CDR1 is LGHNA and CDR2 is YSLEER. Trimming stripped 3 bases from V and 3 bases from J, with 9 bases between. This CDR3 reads CASSQEGGGANVLTF. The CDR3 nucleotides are TGCGCCAGCAGCCAGGAGGGCGGTGGGGCCAACGTCCTGACTTTC.

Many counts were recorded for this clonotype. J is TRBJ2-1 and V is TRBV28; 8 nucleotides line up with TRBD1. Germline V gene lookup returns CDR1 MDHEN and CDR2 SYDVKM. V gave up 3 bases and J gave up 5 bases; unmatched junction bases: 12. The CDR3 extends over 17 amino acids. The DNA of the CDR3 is TGTGCCAGCAGTTTTAATGGGGGGACAGGCTTCGACAATGAGCAGTTCTTC. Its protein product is CASSFNGGTGFDNEQFF.

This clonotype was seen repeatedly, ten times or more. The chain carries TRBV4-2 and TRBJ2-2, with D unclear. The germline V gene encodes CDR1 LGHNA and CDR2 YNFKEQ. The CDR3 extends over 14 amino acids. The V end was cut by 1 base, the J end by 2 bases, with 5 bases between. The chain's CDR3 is CASSQAANTGELFF. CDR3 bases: TGTGCCAGCAGCCAAGCCGCAAACACCGGGGAGCTGTTTTTT.

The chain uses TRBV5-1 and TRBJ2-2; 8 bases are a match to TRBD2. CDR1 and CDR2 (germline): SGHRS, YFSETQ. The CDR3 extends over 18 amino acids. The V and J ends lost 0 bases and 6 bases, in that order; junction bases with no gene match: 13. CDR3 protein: CASSLVLLAGLGAGELFF. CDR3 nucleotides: TGCGCCAGCAGCTTGGTCCTTCTAGCGGGCTTGGGGGCCGGGGAGCTGTTTTTT.

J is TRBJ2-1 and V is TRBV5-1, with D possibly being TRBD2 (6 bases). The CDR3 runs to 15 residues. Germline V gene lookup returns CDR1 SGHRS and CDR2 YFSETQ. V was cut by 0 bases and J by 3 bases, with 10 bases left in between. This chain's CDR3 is CASSLGDLSYNEQFF. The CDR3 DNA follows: TGCGCCAGCAGCTTGGGGGACTTAAGCTACAATGAGCAGTTCTTC.

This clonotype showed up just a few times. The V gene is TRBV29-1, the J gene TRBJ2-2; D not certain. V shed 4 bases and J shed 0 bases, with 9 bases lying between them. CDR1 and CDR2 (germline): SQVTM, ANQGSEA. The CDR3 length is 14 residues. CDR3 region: CSVGRASNTGELFF. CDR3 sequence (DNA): TGCAGCGTTGGACGGGCCTCGAACACCGGGGAGCTGTTTTTT.

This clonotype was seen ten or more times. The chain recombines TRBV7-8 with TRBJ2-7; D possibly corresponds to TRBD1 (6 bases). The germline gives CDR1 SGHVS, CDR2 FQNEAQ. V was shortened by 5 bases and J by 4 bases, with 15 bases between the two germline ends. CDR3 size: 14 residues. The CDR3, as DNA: TGTGCCAGCAGCCCCGGGGCAGGGGTGTACGAGCAGTACTTC. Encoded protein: CASSPGAGVYEQYF.

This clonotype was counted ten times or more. The CDR3 region has the DNA TGTGCCAGCAGTCTACTCACAGGGGATCATGAAAAACTGTTTTTT. It is translated as CASSLLTGDHEKLFF. The chain joins TRBV28 to TRBJ1-4, with 7 positions matching TRBD1. The germline V gene has CDR1 MDHEN and CDR2 SYDVKM. The J segment lost 6 bases and the V segment lost 5 bases, leaving 9 bases of the junction unmatched. The CDR3 spans 15 residues.

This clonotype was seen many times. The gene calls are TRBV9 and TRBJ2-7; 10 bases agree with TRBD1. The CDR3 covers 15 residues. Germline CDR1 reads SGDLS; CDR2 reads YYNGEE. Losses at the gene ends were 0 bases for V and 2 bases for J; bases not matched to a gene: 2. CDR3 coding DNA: TGTGCCAGCAGCGTAGAAGGACAGGGGGCCTACGAGCAGTACTTC. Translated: CASSVEGQGAYEQYF.